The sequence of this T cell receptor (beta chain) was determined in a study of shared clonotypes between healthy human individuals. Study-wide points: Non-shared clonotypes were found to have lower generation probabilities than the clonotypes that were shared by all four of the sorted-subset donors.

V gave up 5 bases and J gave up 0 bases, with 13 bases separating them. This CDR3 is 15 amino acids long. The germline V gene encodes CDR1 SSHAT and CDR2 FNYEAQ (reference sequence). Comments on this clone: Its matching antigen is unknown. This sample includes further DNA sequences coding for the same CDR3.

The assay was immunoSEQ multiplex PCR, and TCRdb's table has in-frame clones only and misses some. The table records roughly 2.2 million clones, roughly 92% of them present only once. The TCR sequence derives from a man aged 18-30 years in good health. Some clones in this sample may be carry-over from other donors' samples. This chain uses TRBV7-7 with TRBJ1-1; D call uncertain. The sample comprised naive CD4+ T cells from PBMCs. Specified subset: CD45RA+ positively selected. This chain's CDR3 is CASSPVGGMNTEAFF. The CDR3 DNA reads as TGTGCCAGCAGCCCAGTCGGTGGGATGAACACTGAAGCTTTCTTT.